This T cell receptor (beta chain) appears in the sequencing data of a study of human T cells and chemical hapten exposure. Germline V lookup: CDR1 DFQATT, CDR2 SNEGSKA (reference sequence). CDR3 length equals 11 residues. V was cut by 5 bases and J by 5 bases, with 10 bases left in between. This clonotype was picked up many times. Its specificity is unknown. Study-level points and caveats: Given that the donors had alopecia, their immune response may differ from that seen in healthy people. With patch test score, the counts of PT1 expanded TCRs showed a positive correlation.

Specified time point: patch test 2, 6 weeks after DPC sensitization. As for treatment: therapeutic diphenylcyclopropenone sensitization with weekly scalp DPC. Someone pulled total RNA out of unfractionated whole blood. TCRdb reprocessed the RACE reads via MiXCR and lists one record per CDR3 protein. The sample gives about 96,000 distinct CDR3 sequences, approximately 8.6% of which show up once; approximately 2% is in the top ten. The receptor comes from a woman between 35 and 50 years old with alopecia areata. Some clones in this sample may be carry-over from other donors' samples. This sequence joins TRBV20-1 and TRBJ2-7; either TRBD1 or TRBD2 may supply D (5 bases each). The source was whole blood, collected in connection with sensitization to the hapten diphenylcyclopropenone (DPC). The CDR3, as DNA: TGCAGTGCTCGGGACCAAAACGAGCAGTACTTC. It encodes CSARDQNEQYF.